Sequencing of this TCR beta chain was carried out in a study of T cell responses to AZD1222 COVID-19 vaccine. Findings and caveats of the study: Spike-specific TCR breadth and depth rose after two AZD1222 doses. In a largely white British group with more females than males, clonal diversity was possibly underestimated.

This table comes from immunoSEQ multiplex PCR, and its TCRdb copy is limited to in-frame clones, with some not included. The repertoire holds about 78,000 clones, with approximately 90% as singletons. On this clone: The antigen is not known.

The receptor's source is an adult who received the AZD1222 COVID-19 vaccine. The sequencing here drew on peripheral blood, taken 28 days after the second AZD1222 dose.

The CDR3 DNA follows: TGTGCCAGCAGCTTAGCCACGGCGGGGGGCTTGGAGTTTTTTGGCTACACCTTC. Its protein is CASSLATAGGLEFFGYTF. The chain uses TRBV7-9 and TRBJ1-2, with D possibly matching TRBD1 (6 bases). The CDR3 length is 18 residues. Trimming removed 0 bases from V and 7 bases from J, with 24 bases in between. Germline CDR1 reads SEHNR; CDR2 reads FQNEAQ (reference sequence).